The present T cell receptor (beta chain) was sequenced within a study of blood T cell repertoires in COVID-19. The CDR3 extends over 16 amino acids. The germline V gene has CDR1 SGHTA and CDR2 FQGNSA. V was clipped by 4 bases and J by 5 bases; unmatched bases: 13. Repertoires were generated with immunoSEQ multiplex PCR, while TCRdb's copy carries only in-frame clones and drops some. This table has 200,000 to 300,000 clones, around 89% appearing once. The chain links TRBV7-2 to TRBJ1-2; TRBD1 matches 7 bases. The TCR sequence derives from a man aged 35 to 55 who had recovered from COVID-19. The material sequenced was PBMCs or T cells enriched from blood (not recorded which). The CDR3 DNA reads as TGTGCCAGCAGCTCTAGCTCCGGGGACAGATGGTATGGCTACACCTTC. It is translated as CASSSSSGDRWYGYTF.